The 23 T cell receptor beta chains reported below all come from one sample, sequenced in a study of blood T cell repertoires in COVID-19. Generated by immunoSEQ multiplex PCR, the TCRdb table keeps only in-frame clones and is missing some. The table has some 110,000 clones, about 88% seen once; the top ten hold less than 1.5%. The sample consisted of peripheral blood. These receptors came from a man aged 35 to 55 with acute or convalescent COVID-19.

A single count supports this clone. The CDR3: CASSPARSSGNTIYF. CDR3 DNA: TGTGCCAGCTCACCCGCACGGAGCTCTGGAAACACCATATATTTT. The chain couples TRBV18 to TRBJ1-3, with D unresolved. The germline gives CDR1 KGHSH, CDR2 LQKENI. This CDR3 is built from 15 residues. Trimming took off 3 bases at V and 0 bases at J, with 9 bases between the two ends. Full variable domain (rest looked up from reference TRBV18 and TRBJ1-3): NAGVMQNPRHLVRRRGQEARLRCSPMKGHSHVYWYRQLPEEGLKFMVYLQKENIIDESGMPKERFSAEFPKEGPSILRIQQVVRGDSAAYFCASSPARSSGNTIYFGEGSWLTVV.

The chain couples TRBV12-3 or TRBV12-4 to TRBJ2-1, with 9 bases lining up with TRBD1. The trim removed 4 bases at V and 7 bases at J, leaving 2 bases unmatched. The CDR3 spans 13 residues. The CDR3 DNA follows: TGTGCCAGCAGTTGGGACAGGGAAAATGAGCAGTTCTTC. This sequence encodes CASSWDRENEQFF.

This chain connects TRBV4-2 to TRBJ2-5; D uncertain. This CDR3 is 18 amino acids long. Per the germline V gene, CDR1 is LGHNA and CDR2 is YNFKEQ. V gave up 0 bases and J gave up 1 base, with 18 bases separating them. The CDR3 nucleotides are TGTGCCAGCAGCCAAGAAAAACGGGTAGAGCTAGTCCAAGAGACCCAGTACTTC. As protein: CASSQEKRVELVQETQYF.

The count of this clone is one. The chain employs TRBV11-1 and TRBJ2-3; 11 nucleotides align to TRBD1. The junction had 5 bases not matched to a gene; V was cut back by 7 bases and J by 2 bases. The germline CDR1 and CDR2 sequences are SGHAT and FQDESV (reference sequence). There are 15 residues in the CDR3. The CDR3 protein is CASTRDRGNTDTQYF. Here the CDR3 DNA reads TGTGCCAGCACCCGGGACAGGGGGAACACAGATACGCAGTATTTT.

The chain recombines TRBV11-2 with TRBJ1-6; a possible D gene is TRBD1 (6 bases). The CDR3 sequence is 15 residues long. The V and J ends lost 5 bases and 7 bases respectively, with 15 bases between them. Looked up from germline, CDR1 is SGHAT and CDR2 is FQNNGV. CDR3 coding DNA: TGTGCCAGCAGCCCGGGACAAGTTAACAATTCACCCCTCCACTTT. Protein: CASSPGQVNNSPLHF. Full variable domain (outside the CDR3, taken from reference TRBV11-2 and TRBJ1-6): EAGVAQSPRYKIIEKRQSVAFWCNPISGHATLYWYQQILGQGPKLLIQFQNNGVVDDSQLPKDRFSAERLKGVDSTLKIQPAKLEDSAVYLCASSPGQVNNSPLHFGNGTRLTVT.

The chain is built from TRBV7-9 and TRBJ2-1; a weak D match, TRBD2 (7 bases). This CDR3 contains 16 residues. The V and J ends lost 3 bases and 3 bases respectively, with 15 bases between them. Germline CDR1 is SEHNR and CDR2 is FQNEAQ (reference sequence). The DNA of the CDR3 is TGTGCCAGCAGCTTCTTCGGACTAGGGGGCTACAATGAGCAGTTCTTC. This gives the protein CASSFFGLGGYNEQFF. Full variable domain (outside the CDR3, taken from reference TRBV7-9 and TRBJ2-1): DTGVSQNPRHKITKRGQNVTFRCDPISEHNRLYWYRQTLGQGPEFLTYFQNEAQLEKSRLLSDRFSAERPKGSFSTLEIQRTEQGDSAMYLCASSFFGLGGYNEQFFGPGTRLTVL.

The chain joins TRBV5-4 to TRBJ2-3, with 9 bases identical to TRBD2. CDR1 and CDR2 (germline): SGHNT, YYREEE (reference sequence). The CDR3 is 15 amino acids. V lost 0 bases to trimming and J lost 8 bases; unmatched junction nucleotides: 7. The CDR3 region has the DNA TGTGCCAGCAGCTTGGGCGGCGGGGGGGCCGGTACGCAGTATTTT. Translating gives CASSLGGGGAGTQYF.

This chain joins TRBV2 and TRBJ2-7; 7 nucleotides match TRBD1. The germline CDR1 and CDR2 sequences are SNHLY and FYNNEI. The CDR3 runs to 15 residues. Trimming cost V 4 bases and J 0 bases; bases outside gene matches: 6. The chain's CDR3 is CASSGARGPSYEQYF. CDR3 DNA: TGTGCCAGCAGTGGGGCAAGGGGGCCCTCCTACGAGCAGTACTTC.

CDR3 bases: TGCGCCAGCAGCCAAGGGGCGGGGACTACGCTGGATACGCAGTATTTT. This gives the protein CASSQGAGTTLDTQYF. The rearrangement links TRBV4-3 to TRBJ2-3; the match to TRBD2 covers 7 bases. The CDR3 length is 16 residues. After removal of 1 base from V and 6 bases from J, the junction contained 10 bases not matched to a gene. Germline V gene data show CDR1 as LGHNA and CDR2 as YSLEER.

This sequence joins TRBV3-1 (or the pseudogene TRBV3-2) and TRBJ2-1; D possibly corresponds to TRBD1 (5 bases). Germline assignment: CDR1 LGHDT and CDR2 YNNKEL (reference sequence). CDR3 length equals 17 residues. The V end lost 1 base, the J end lost 0 bases, and 13 bases lay between the germline ends. The CDR3 loop reads CASSQVLGRASYNEQFF. The DNA for the CDR3 is TGTGCCAGCAGCCAAGTCTTAGGCAGGGCCTCCTACAATGAGCAGTTCTTC.

The rearrangement uses TRBV5-4 and TRBJ2-7; 7 nucleotides agree with TRBD2. The junction had 5 bases not matched to a gene; V was cut back by 0 bases and J by 2 bases. CDR1 and CDR2 from the germline V gene are SGHNT and YYREEE (reference sequence). The CDR3 covers 15 residues. CDR3 sequence reads: CASSLGTSATYEQYF. In DNA form, the CDR3 reads TGTGCCAGCAGCTTGGGAACTAGCGCAACCTACGAGCAGTACTTC.

The chain carries TRBV7-9 and TRBJ2-1; 7 nucleotides match TRBD2. J lost 4 bases, V lost 5 bases, and 11 bases had no gene match. The V gene's germline CDR1 is SEHNR and CDR2 FQNEAQ (reference sequence). CDR3 length: 16 residues. Here the CDR3 reads CASSPVGGGGYNEQFF. The CDR3 DNA reads as TGTGCCAGCAGCCCTGTAGGAGGCGGGGGTTACAATGAGCAGTTCTTC.

This chain links TRBV2 with TRBJ2-7; the D gene is possibly TRBD2 (5 bases). Trimming took off 6 bases at V and 2 bases at J, with 11 bases between the two ends. Germline loops: CDR1 SNHLY, CDR2 FYNNEI. The CDR3 has 13 amino acids. In nucleotides, the CDR3 is TGTGCCAGCAGCCCCTTGAGGGCCTACGAGCAGTACTTC. Amino acid sequence: CASSPLRAYEQYF. Drawing the rest from reference TRBV2 and TRBJ2-7, the complete variable domain is EPEVTQTPSHQVTQMGQEVILRCVPISNHLYFYWYRQILGQKVEFLVSFYNNEISEKSEIFDDQFSVERPDGSNFTLKIRSTKLEDSAMYFCASSPLRAYEQYFGPGTRLTVT.

The genes are TRBV4-2 and TRBJ2-1, with 9 bases aligning to TRBD2. Germline CDR1 LGHNA, CDR2 YNFKEQ. Trimming at V came to 0 bases and at J to 12 bases, leaving 12 bases not matched to a gene. This CDR3 spans 16 amino acids. The CDR3 protein is CASSQDRIAGARGQFF. CDR3 sequence (DNA): TGTGCCAGCAGCCAAGATCGGATAGCGGGAGCGCGGGGGCAGTTCTTC.

This chain links TRBV27 with TRBJ2-7; possible D gene TRBD2, 6 bases. Trimming took off 6 bases at V and 2 bases at J, with 20 bases between the two ends. The V gene's germline CDR1 is MNHEY and CDR2 SMNVEV (reference sequence). The CDR3 length is 16 residues. CDR3 residues: CASRKTGGGSTYEQYF. Here the CDR3 DNA reads TGTGCCAGCAGAAAAACCGGGGGTGGTTCGACCTACGAGCAGTACTTC.

The rearrangement joins TRBV5-6 to TRBJ2-3, with D unresolved. CDR3 length: 12 amino acids. V was trimmed by 4 bases and J by 2 bases, leaving 5 bases between them. Germline CDR1 and CDR2: SGHDT and YYEEEE. The CDR3 loop is CASSQNTDTQYF. In nucleotides, the CDR3 is TGTGCCAGCAGCCAAAACACAGATACGCAGTATTTT.

This clone was detected a few times. The chain couples TRBV6-5 to TRBJ1-3, with TRBD1 as a possible D gene (5 bases). The V and J ends lost 2 bases and 1 base respectively, with 12 bases between them. Germline V gene lookup returns CDR1 MNHEY and CDR2 SVGAGI. The CDR3 runs to 16 residues. Written as DNA, the CDR3 is TGTGCCAGCAGTTACGGTGAAAGGGGATCTGGAAACACCATATATTTT. Translating gives CASSYGERGSGNTIYF.

This clone was counted a single time. The J gene is TRBJ2-7, the V gene TRBV20-1; tentative D call: TRBD2 (7 bases). There are 11 residues in the CDR3. Germline V gene sequence: CDR1 DFQATT, CDR2 SNEGSKA (reference sequence). CDR3 sequence reads: CSGGRGNEQYF. Written as DNA, the CDR3 is TGCAGCGGGGGGAGGGGGAACGAGCAGTACTTC.

This clone showed up just once. V and J are TRBV11-3 and TRBJ1-4; 8 bases align to TRBD1. In germline, CDR1 is SGHNT, CDR2 YENEEA. The J segment lost 12 bases and the V segment lost 5 bases, leaving 8 bases of the junction unmatched. The CDR3 has 13 residues. Written as DNA, the CDR3 is TGTGCCAGCAGCCGTCGACAGGGGATGGAACTGTTTTTT. This codes for CASSRRQGMELFF.

The chain carries TRBV6-5 and TRBJ1-6, with D possibly being TRBD1 (5 bases). The V end lost 7 bases, the J end lost 6 bases, and 13 bases lay between the germline ends. This CDR3 is 14 amino acids long. Germline CDR1 reads MNHEY; CDR2 reads SVGAGI. The CDR3 region has the DNA TGTGCCAGCATCAGGGAAGTACGTAATTCACCCCTCCACTTT. It is translated as CASIREVRNSPLHF.

The J gene is TRBJ2-3, the V gene TRBV5-4, with D tentatively TRBD2 (7 bases). With 4 bases removed from V and 3 bases from J, the gap between germline ends came to 18 bases. From germline, CDR1 is SGHNT and CDR2 YYREEE (reference sequence). The CDR3 has 16 amino acids. As DNA, the CDR3 is TGTGCCAGCAGCCCCGGATGGGGGGGGGCGACAGATACGCAGTATTTT. Encoded protein: CASSPGWGGATDTQYF.

The rearrangement joins TRBV6-5 to TRBJ2-7; D might be TRBD2 (6 bases). V was pared by 11 bases and J by 2 bases, with 13 bases between. CDR3 length: 12 residues. Looked up from germline, CDR1 is MNHEY and CDR2 is SVGAGI. CDR3 residues: CAAGTEAYEQYF. For the CDR3, the DNA is TGTGCCGCGGGGACGGAAGCCTACGAGCAGTACTTC.

The CDR3 nucleotides read TGTGCCAGCAGTGAATACTTCGGGACAGCCTATGGCTACACCTTC. It encodes CASSEYFGTAYGYTF. The J gene is TRBJ1-2, the V gene TRBV6-1; the match to TRBD1 covers 7 bases. Germline CDR1 MNHNS, CDR2 SASEGT. Germline trimming cut 2 bases from V and 4 bases from J; bases unmatched to any gene: 7. This CDR3 is 15 amino acids long.